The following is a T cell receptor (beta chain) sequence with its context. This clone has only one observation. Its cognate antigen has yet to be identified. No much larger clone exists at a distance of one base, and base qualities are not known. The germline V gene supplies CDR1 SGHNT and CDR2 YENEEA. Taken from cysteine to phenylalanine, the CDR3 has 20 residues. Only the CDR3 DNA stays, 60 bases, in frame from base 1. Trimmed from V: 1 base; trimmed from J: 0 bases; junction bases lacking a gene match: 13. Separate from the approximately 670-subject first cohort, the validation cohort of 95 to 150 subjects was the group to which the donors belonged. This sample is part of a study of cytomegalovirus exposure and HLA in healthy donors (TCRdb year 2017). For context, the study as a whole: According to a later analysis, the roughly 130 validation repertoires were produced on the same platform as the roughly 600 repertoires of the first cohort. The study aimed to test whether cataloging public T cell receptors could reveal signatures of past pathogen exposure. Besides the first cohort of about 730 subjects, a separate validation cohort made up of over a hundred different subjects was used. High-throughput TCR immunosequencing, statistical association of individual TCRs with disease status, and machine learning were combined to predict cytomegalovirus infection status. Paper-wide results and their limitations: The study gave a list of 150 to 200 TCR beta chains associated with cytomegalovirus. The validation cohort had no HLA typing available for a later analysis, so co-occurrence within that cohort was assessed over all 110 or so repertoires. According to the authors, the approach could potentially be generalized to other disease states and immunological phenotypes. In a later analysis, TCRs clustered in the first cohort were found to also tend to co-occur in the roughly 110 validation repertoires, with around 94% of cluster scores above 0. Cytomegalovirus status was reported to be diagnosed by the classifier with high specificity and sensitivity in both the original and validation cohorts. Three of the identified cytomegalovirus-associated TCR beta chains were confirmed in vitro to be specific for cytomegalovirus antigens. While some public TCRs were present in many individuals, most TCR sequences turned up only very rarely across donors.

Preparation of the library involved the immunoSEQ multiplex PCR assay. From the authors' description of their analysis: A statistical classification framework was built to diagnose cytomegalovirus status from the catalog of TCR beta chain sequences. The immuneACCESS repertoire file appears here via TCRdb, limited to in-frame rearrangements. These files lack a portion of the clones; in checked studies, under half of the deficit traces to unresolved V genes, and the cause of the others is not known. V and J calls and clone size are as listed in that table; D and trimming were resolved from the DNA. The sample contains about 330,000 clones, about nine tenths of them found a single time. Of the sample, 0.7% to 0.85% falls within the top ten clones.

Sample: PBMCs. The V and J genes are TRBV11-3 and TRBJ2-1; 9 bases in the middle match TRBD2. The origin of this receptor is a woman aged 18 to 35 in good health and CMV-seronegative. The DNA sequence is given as TGTGCCAGCAGCTTAGGTGTAGGTCGAGCGGGAGGCCTCTCCTACAATGAGCAGTTCTTC. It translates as CASSLGVGRAGGLSYNEQFF. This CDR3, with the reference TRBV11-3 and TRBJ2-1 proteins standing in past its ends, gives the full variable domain EAGVVQSPRYKIIEKKQPVAFWCNPISGHNTLYWYLQNLGQGPELLIRYENEEAVDDSQLPKDRFSAERLKGVDSTLKIQPAELGDSAVYLCASSLGVGRAGGLSYNEQFFGPGTRLTVL.